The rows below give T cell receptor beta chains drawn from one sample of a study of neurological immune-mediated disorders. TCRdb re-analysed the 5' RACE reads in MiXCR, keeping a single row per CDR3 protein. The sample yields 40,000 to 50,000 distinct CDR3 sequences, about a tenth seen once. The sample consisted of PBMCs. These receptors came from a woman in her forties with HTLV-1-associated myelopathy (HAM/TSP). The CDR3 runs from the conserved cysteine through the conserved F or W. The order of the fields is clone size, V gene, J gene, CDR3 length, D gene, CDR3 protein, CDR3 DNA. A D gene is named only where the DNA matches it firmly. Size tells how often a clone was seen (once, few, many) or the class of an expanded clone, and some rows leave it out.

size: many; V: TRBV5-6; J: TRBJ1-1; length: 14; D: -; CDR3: CASSLGRRNTEAFF; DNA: TGTGCCAGCAGCTTGGGGCGGAGGAACACTGAAGCTTTCTTT
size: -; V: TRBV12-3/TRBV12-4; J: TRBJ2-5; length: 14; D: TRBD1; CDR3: CASSWDRGRETQYF; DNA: TGTGCCAGCAGTTGGGACAGGGGAAGGGAGACCCAGTACTTC
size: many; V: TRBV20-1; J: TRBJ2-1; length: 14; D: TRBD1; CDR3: CSAKLGGSRNEQFF; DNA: TGCAGTGCGAAACTAGGGGGCTCTCGTAATGAGCAGTTCTTC
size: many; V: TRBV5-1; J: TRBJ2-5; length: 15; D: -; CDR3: CASSLSITDQETQYF; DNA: TGCGCCAGCAGCTTGTCCATTACTGACCAAGAGACCCAGTACTTC
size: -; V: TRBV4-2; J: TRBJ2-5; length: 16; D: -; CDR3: CASSPMFRGAAETQYF; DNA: TGTGCCAGCAGCCCCATGTTCCGGGGCGCGGCGGAGACCCAGTACTTC
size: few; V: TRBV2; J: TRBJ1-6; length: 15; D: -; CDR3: CASSAWTHNNSPLHF; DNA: TGTGCCAGCAGTGCCTGGACCCATAATAATTCACCCCTCCACTTT
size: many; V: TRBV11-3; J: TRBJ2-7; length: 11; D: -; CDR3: CASSLDTEQYF; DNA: TGTGCCAGCAGCCTCGATACGGAGCAGTACTTC
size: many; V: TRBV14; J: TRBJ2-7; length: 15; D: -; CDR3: CASSQDRRQSYEQYF; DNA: TGTGCCAGCAGCCAAGATAGACGGCAGTCCTACGAGCAGTACTTC
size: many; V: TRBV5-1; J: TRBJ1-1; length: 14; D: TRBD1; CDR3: CASSWTGANTEAFF; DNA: TGCGCCAGCAGCTGGACAGGGGCTAACACTGAAGCTTTCTTT
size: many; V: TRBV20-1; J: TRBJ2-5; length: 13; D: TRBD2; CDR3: CSVGTSGKETQYF; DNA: TGCAGTGTTGGGACTAGCGGGAAAGAGACCCAGTACTTC
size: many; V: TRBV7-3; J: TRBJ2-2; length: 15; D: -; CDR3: CASSLTRVGAGELFF; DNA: TGTGCCAGCAGCTTAACGAGGGTCGGGGCCGGGGAGCTGTTTTTT
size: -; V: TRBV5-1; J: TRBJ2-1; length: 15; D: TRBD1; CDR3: CASRTGTGGNNEQFF; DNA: TGCGCCAGCAGAACCGGGACAGGGGGCAACAATGAGCAGTTCTTC
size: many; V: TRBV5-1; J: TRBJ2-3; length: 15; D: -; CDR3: CASSLRPSATDTQYF; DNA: TGCGCCAGCAGCTTGCGGCCATCAGCCACAGATACGCAGTATTTT
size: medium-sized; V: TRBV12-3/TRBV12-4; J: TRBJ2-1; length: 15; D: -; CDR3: CASSARGSSYNEQFF; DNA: TGTGCCAGCAGTGCCCGCGGAAGCTCCTACAATGAGCAGTTCTTC
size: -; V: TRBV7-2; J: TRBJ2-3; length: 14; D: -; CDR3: CASSRHIGADTQYF; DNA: TGTGCCAGCAGCCGACATATAGGGGCAGATACGCAGTATTTT